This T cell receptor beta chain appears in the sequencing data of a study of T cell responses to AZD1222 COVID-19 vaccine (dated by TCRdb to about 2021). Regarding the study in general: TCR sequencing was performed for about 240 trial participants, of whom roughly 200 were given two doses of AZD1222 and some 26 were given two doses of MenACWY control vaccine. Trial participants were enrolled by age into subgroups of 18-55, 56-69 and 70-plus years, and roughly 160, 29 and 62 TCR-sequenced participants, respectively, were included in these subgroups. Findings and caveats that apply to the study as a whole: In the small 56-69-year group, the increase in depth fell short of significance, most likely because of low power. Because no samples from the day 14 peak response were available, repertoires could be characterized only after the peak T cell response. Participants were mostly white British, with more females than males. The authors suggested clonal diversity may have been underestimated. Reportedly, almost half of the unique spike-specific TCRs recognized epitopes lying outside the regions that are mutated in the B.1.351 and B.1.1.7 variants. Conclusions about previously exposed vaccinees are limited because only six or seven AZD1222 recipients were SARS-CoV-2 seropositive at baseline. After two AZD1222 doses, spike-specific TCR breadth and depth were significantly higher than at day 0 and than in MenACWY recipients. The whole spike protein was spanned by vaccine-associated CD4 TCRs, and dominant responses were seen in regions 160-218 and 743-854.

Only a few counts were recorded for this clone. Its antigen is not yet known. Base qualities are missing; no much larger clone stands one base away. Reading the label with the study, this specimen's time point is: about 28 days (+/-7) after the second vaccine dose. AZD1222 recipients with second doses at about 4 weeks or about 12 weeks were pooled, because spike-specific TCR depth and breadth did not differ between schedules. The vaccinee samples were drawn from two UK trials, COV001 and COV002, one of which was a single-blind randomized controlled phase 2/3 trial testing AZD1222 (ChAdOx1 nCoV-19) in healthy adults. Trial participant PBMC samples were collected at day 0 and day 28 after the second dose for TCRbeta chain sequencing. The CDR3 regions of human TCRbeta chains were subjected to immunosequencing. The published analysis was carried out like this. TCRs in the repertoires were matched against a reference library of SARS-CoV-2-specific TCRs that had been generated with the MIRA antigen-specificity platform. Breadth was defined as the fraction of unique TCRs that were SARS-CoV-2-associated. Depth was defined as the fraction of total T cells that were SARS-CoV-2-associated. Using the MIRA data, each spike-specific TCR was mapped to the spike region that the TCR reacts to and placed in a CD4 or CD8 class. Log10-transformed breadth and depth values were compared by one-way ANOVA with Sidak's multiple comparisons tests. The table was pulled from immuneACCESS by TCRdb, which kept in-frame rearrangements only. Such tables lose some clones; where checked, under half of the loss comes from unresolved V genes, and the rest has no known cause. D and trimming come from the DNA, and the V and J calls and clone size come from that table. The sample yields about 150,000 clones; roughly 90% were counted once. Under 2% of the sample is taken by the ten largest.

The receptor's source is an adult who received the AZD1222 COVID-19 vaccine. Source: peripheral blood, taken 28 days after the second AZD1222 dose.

The nucleotide sequence reads TGTGCCAGCAGTTGGACTGTCTATGAGCAGTTCTTC. Its product reads: CASSWTVYEQFF. The rearrangement combines TRBV6-2 or TRBV6-3 with TRBJ2-1; TRBD2 is a possible D gene, resting on 5 matching bases. Between the V and J ends, shortened by 4 bases and 8 bases respectively, the junction contains 9 bases. In the germline V gene, CDR1 corresponds to MNHEY and CDR2 to SVGEGT. The CDR3 starts with the cysteine, ends with the phenylalanine, and has 12 residues. Only the CDR3 part of the read is kept: 36 bases, read in frame from the first base.